The T cell receptor (beta chain) under discussion was sequenced for a study of cytomegalovirus exposure and HLA in healthy donors. The primer mix had 60 Vbeta and 13 Jbeta primers. Generated by immunoSEQ multiplex PCR, the TCRdb table keeps only in-frame clones and is missing some. The data contain just over 200,000 clones, 70% to 85% of them singletons. This CDR3 is built from 16 residues. V dropped 4 bases and J dropped 0 bases, with 11 bases sitting between them. Germline CDR1 SGHNT, CDR2 YYREEE (reference sequence). This clone has only a few counts. The clonotype was recovered from a man aged 45-65 years in good health and CMV-seronegative. The sample was PBMCs. This chain links TRBV5-4 with TRBJ1-6, with D maybe TRBD1 (5 bases). The CDR3 sequence is CASSQGLSSYNSPLHF. The CDR3 DNA is TGTGCCAGCAGCCAGGGACTGAGCTCCTATAATTCACCCCTCCACTTT.